Listed here is a single T cell receptor beta chain. For the second PCR, which ran for about 7 to 11 cycles, a sample-barcoded 5' primer and a J-beta primer mix were used. Each cDNA was tagged by a template-switch adaptor containing 12 random nucleotides. Each sample yielded at least 2.5 million CDR3-containing paired-end reads. TCRdb independently ran MiXCR on the 5' RACE reads; one entry per CDR3 protein. Among about 1,000,000 distinct CDR3 sequences listed, around 43% were seen once. The sample is drawn from a study of blood T cells in healthy people across ages. Whole-study context: About one barcoded beta molecule per two T cells came from capture by template switching.

Per sample, at least 6 micrograms of total RNA were extracted. This CDR3 has 20 residues. Deletions cut 0 bases from V and 2 bases from J, with 22 bases between. Germline V gives CDR1 MNHEY, CDR2 SVGAGI. Sequencing was performed on blood. V and J are TRBV6-5 and TRBJ2-2; D may be TRBD1 (5 bases). The clonotype originates from a woman aged 60 to 75 in good health. The CDR3 nucleotides read TGTGCCAGCAGTTACTCCCACCTACGAAAAGACAGTGGCAACACCGGGGAGCTGTTTTTT. Translation: CASSYSHLRKDSGNTGELFF.